The clone carrying this T cell receptor (beta chain) was seen only a few times. What it binds is not known. This sample is drawn from a study of CD8+ T cells in alopecia areata. Turning to the study itself: At a dose of 5 to 10 mg twice daily, oral tofacitinib was given to treated patients. A 6-month off-drug phase came after tofacitinib, which had lasted 6 to 18 months.

There are 15 residues in the CDR3. The germline gives CDR1 SQVTM, CDR2 ANQGSEA. Trimming took 4 bases from V and 2 from J; bases not matched to a gene: 9. Sequencing relied on a cDNA template that was reverse transcribed from extracted RNA. TCRdb's copy holds only in-frame clones and misses some; the assay was immunoSEQ multiplex PCR. The top ten hold over 5.5% of the sample, which has 120,000 to 150,000 clones, roughly 50% seen once. Study-wide results and limits: It was lesional scalp, especially alopecia totalis/universalis, that showed higher clonality than normal scalp. Sequencing of scalp samples also includes resident alphabeta T cells from normal skin.

The source is a human donor with alopecia areata. The V call is TRBV29-1, the J call TRBJ2-5; the match to TRBD2 covers 8 bases. The material sequenced was CD4+ T cells sorted from blood. This CDR3 is CSVAPGAGGQETQYF. The CDR3, as DNA: TGCAGCGTTGCCCCTGGGGCGGGGGGACAAGAGACCCAGTACTTC.